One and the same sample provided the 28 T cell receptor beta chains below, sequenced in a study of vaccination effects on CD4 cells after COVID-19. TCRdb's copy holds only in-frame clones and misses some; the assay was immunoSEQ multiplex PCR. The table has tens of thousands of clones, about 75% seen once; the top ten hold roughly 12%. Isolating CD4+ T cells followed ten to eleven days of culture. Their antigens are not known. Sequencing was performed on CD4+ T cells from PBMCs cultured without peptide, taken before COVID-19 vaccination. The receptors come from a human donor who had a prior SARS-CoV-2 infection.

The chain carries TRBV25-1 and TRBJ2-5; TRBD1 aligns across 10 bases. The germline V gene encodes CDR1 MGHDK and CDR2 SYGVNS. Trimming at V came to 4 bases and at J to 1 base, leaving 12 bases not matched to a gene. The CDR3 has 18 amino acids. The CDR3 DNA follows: TGTGCCAGCAGTGGCCGCAACCGACAGGGGGCTGGCCAAGAGACCCAGTACTTC. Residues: CASSGRNRQGAGQETQYF.

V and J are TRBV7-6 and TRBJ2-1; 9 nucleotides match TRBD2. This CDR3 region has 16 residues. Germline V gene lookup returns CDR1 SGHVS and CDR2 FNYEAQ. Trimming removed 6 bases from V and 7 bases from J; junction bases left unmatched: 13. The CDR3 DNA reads TGTGCCAGCAGTTTTACACCCGGAACTAGCGGGAATGAGCAGTTCTTC. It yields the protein CASSFTPGTSGNEQFF. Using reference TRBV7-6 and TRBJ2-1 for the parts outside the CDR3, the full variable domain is GAGVSQSPRYKVTKRGQDVALRCDPISGHVSLYWYRQALGQGPEFLTYFNYEAQQDKSGLPNDRFSAERPEGSISTLTIQRTEQRDSAMYRCASSFTPGTSGNEQFFGPGTRLTVL.

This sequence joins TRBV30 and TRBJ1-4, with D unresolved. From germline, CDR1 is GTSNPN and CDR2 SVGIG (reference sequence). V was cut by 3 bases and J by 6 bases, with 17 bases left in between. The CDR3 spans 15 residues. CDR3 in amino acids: CAWSPSGSVYEKLFF. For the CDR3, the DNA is TGTGCCTGGAGCCCCTCGGGGTCCGTATATGAAAAACTGTTTTTT.

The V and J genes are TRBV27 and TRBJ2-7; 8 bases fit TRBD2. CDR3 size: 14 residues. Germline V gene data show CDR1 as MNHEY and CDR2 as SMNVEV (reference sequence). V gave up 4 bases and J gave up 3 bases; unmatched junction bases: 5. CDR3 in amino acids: CASSYTSGLYEQYF. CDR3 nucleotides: TGTGCCAGCAGTTATACTAGCGGTCTCTACGAGCAGTACTTC.

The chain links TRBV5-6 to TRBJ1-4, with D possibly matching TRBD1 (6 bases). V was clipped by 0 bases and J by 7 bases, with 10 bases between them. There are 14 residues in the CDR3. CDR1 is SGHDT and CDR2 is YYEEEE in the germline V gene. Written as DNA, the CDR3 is TGTGCCAGCAGCTTGGCAGGGGCGGGTGAAAAACTGTTTTTT. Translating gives CASSLAGAGEKLFF. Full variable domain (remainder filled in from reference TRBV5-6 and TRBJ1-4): DAGVTQSPTHLIKTRGQQVTLRCSPKSGHDTVSWYQQALGQGPQFIFQYYEEEERQRGNFPDRFSGHQFPNYSSELNVNALLLGDSALYLCASSLAGAGEKLFFGSGTQLSVL.

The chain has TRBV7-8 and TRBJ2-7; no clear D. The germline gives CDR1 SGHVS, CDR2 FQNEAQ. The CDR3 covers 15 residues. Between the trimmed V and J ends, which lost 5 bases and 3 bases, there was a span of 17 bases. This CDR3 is CASSHQRTSLYEQYF. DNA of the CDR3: TGTGCCAGCAGCCATCAACGAACTTCCCTCTACGAGCAGTACTTC.

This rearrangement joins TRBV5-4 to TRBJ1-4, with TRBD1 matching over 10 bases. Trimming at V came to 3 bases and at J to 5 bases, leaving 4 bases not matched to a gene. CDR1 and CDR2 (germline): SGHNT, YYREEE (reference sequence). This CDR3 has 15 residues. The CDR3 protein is CASSSTGQGNEKLFF. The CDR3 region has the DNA TGTGCCAGCAGCTCCACGGGACAGGGGAATGAAAAACTGTTTTTT.

DNA for the CDR3: TGTGCCAGTAGTATAGCGAGTAGCACTGAAGCTTTCTTT. It specifies CASSIASSTEAFF. V usage is TRBV19 and J usage is TRBJ1-1, with D uncertain. V was trimmed by 1 base and J by 4 bases, leaving 7 bases between them. This CDR3 contains 13 residues. The germline V gene has CDR1 LNHDA and CDR2 SQIVND (reference sequence). Based on the CDR3 plus reference TRBV19 and TRBJ1-1, the full variable domain is DGGITQSPKYLFRKEGQNVTLSCEQNLNHDAMYWYRQDPGQGLRLIYYSQIVNDFQKGDIAEGYSVSREKKESFPLTVTSAQKNPTAFYLCASSIASSTEAFFGQGTRLTVV.

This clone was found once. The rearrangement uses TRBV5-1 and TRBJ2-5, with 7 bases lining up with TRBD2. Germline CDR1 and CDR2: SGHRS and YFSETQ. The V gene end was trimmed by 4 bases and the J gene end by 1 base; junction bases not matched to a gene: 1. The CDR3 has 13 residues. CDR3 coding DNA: TGCGCCAGCAGCCGGGAGGCCCAAGAGACCCAGTACTTC. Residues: CASSREAQETQYF.

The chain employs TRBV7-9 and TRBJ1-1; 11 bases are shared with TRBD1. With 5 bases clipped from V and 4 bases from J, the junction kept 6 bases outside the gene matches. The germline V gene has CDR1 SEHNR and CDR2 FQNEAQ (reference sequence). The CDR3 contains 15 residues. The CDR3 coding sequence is TGTGCCAGCAGCCCCGGACAGGGGGCGGCCACTGAAGCTTTCTTT. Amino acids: CASSPGQGAATEAFF.

DNA of the CDR3: TGTGCCAGCAGCTTAGACAGGCAATCTGCGGGCTACACCTTC. Its translation is CASSLDRQSAGYTF. The V call is TRBV7-8, the J call TRBJ1-2; D perhaps matches TRBD1 (5 bases). Trimming stripped 1 base from V and 8 bases from J, with 14 bases between. The CDR3 is 14 residues long. Germline V lookup: CDR1 SGHVS, CDR2 FQNEAQ.

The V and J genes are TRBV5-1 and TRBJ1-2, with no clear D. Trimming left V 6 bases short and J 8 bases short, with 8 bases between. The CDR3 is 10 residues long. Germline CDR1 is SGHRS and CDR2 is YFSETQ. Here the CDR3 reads CASMRVGYTF. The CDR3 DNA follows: TGCGCCAGCATGAGGGTGGGCTACACCTTC.

CDR3 nucleotide sequence: TGTGCCAGCAGCTCCCCGCCGACTAGCGGGTTGGCCTACGAGCAGTACTTC. Residues: CASSSPPTSGLAYEQYF. V gene TRBV11-3 combines with J gene TRBJ2-7; 10 nucleotides agree with TRBD2. Germline-derived CDR1 and CDR2 are SGHNT and YENEEA. V lost 4 bases and J lost 2; bases outside the gene matches: 11. The CDR3 runs 17 residues.

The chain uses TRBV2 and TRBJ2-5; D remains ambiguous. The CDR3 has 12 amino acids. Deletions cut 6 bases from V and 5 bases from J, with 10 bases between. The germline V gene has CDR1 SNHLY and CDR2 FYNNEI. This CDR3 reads CASRFIGETQYF. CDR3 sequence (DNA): TGTGCCAGCAGGTTTATAGGGGAGACCCAGTACTTC.

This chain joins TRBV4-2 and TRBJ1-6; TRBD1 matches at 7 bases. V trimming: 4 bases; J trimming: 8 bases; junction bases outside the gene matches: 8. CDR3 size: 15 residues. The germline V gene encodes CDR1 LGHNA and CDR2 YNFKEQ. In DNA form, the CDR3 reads TGTGCCAGCAGCCTGCCAAACAGGGGCGATTCACCCCTCCACTTT. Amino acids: CASSLPNRGDSPLHF.

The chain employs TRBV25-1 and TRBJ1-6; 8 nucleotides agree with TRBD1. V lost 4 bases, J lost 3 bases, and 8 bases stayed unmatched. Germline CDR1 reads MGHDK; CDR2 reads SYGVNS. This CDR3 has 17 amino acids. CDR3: CASSVSFGTGYNSPLHF. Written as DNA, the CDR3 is TGTGCCAGCAGTGTTTCTTTCGGGACAGGCTATAATTCACCCCTCCACTTT.

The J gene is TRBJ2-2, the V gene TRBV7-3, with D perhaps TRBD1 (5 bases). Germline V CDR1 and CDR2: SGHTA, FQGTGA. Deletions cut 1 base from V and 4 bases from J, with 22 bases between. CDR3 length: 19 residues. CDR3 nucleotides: TGTGCCAGCAGCTTAATCCCGGGTCAGGGCCTATTTGGCACCGGGGAGCTGTTTTTT. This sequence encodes CASSLIPGQGLFGTGELFF.

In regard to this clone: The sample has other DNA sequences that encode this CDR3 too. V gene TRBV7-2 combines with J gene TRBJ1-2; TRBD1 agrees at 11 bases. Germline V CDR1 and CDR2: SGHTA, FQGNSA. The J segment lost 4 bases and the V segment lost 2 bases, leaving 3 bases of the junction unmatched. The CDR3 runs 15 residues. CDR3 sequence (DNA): TGTGCCAGCAGCTTAACGGGACAGGGGGGCTATGGCTACACCTTC. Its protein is CASSLTGQGGYGYTF.

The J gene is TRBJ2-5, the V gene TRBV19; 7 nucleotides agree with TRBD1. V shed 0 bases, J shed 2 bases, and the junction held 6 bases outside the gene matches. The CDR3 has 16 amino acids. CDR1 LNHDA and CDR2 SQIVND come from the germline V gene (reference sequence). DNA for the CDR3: TGTGCCAGTAGTATAGACGGGACAGCCTATCAAGAGACCCAGTACTTC. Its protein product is CASSIDGTAYQETQYF.

The CDR3 region is CSVEWAGGETQYF. CDR3 DNA: TGCAGCGTTGAATGGGCAGGGGGAGAGACCCAGTACTTC. The chain combines TRBV29-1 with TRBJ2-5; TRBD1 matches 7 bases. Germline CDR1 and CDR2: SQVTM and ANQGSEA. The CDR3 is 13 residues long. V was clipped by 2 bases and J by 4 bases; unmatched bases: 4.

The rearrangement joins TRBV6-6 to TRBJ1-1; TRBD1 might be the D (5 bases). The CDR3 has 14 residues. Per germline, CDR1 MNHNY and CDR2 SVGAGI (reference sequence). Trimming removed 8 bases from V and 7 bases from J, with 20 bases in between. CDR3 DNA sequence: TGTGCCAGCCGTTCCGAGGGGACCTGGGATGAAGCTTTCTTT. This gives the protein CASRSEGTWDEAFF.

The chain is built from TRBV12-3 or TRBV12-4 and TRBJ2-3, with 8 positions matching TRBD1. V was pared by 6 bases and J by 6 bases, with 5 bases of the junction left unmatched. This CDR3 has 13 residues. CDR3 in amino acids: CASRRTGIDTQYF. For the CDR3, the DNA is TGTGCCAGCAGGAGGACAGGGATCGATACGCAGTATTTT.

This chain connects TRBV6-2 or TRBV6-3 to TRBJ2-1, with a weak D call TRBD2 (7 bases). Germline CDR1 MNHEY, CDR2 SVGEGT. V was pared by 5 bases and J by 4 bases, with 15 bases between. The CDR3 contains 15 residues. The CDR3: CASSDRSGVYNEQFF. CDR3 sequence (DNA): TGTGCCAGCAGTGACAGGAGCGGGGTATACAATGAGCAGTTCTTC.

The CDR3 region is CASSLAGHPSSYNEQFF. For the CDR3, the DNA is TGTGCCAGCAGCTTAGCGGGACACCCGAGCTCCTACAATGAGCAGTTCTTC. V usage is TRBV7-2 and J usage is TRBJ2-1; maybe TRBD1 (6 bases). Trimming pared 0 bases from V and 0 bases from J, leaving 12 bases between. This CDR3 comprises 17 residues. Germline V CDR1 and CDR2: SGHTA, FQGNSA.

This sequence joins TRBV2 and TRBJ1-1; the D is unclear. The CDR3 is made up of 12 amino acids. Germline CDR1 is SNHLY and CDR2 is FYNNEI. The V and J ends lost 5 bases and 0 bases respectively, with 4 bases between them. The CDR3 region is CASSLVNTEAFF. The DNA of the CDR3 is TGTGCCAGCAGTTTGGTGAACACTGAAGCTTTCTTT.

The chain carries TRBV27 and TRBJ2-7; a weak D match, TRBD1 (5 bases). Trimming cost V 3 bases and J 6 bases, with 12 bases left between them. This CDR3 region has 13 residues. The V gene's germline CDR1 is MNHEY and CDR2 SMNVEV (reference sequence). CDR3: CASSLFQGPEQYF. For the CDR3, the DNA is TGTGCCAGCAGTTTGTTTCAGGGCCCCGAGCAGTACTTC.

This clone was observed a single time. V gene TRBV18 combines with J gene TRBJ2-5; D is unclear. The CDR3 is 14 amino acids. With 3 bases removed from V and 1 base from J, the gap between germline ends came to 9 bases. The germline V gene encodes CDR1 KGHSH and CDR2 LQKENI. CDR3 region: CASSPRDGQETQYF. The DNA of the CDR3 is TGTGCCAGCTCACCGCGCGACGGCCAAGAGACCCAGTACTTC.

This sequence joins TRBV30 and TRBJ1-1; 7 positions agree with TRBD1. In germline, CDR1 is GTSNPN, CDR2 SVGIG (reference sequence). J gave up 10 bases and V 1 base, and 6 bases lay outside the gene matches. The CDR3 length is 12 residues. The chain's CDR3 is CAWSGGQAGAFF. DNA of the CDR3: TGTGCCTGGAGTGGAGGACAGGCCGGAGCTTTCTTT.